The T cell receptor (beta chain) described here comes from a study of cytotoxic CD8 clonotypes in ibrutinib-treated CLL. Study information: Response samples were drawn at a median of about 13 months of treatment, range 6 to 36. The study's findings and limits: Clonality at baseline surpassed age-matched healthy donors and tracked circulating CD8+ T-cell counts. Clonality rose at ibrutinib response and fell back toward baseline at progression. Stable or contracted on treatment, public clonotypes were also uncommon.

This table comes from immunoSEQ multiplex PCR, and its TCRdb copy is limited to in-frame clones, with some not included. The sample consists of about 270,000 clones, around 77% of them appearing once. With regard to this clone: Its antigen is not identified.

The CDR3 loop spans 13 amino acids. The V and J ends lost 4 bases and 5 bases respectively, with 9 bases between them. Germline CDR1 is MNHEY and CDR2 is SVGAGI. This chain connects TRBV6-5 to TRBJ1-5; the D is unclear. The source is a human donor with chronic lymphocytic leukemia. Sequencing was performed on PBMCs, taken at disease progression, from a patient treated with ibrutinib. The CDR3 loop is CASSWAAHQPQHF. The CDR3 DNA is TGTGCCAGCAGTTGGGCGGCGCATCAGCCCCAGCATTTT.